The sequence of this TCR beta chain was determined in a study of blood T cell repertoires in COVID-19. Germline CDR1 reads KGHDR; CDR2 reads SFDVKD. V lost 4 bases, J lost 4 bases, and 9 bases stayed unmatched. The CDR3 is 16 residues long. The assay was immunoSEQ multiplex PCR, and TCRdb's table has in-frame clones only and misses some. The table lists some 380,000 clones, nearly 90% of them singletons. The material sequenced was peripheral blood. The chain carries TRBV24-1 and TRBJ2-3, with TRBD2 identical over 8 bases. The receptor was derived from a man between 18 and 35 years old with active or convalescent COVID-19. The CDR3 loop is CATSDPSGSVADTQYF. CDR3 in DNA: TGTGCCACCAGTGACCCTAGCGGGTCAGTCGCAGATACGCAGTATTTT.